The 22 T cell receptor beta chains presented below share a single source sample, sequenced in a study of siplizumab effects on memory and regulatory T cells. Produced via immunoSEQ multiplex PCR; TCRdb's table is partial and in-frame only. This sample carries approximately 60,000 clones, roughly 96% of them seen once, and the ten largest clones take 0.095%. Sequencing was performed on naive CD8+ T cells sorted from blood. Receptor source: a human donor in good health.

This chain links TRBV11-2 with TRBJ1-2, with D tentatively TRBD1 (5 bases). The germline CDR1 and CDR2 sequences are SGHAT and FQNNGV. V was clipped by 3 bases and J by 8 bases, with 13 bases between them. This CDR3 has 13 residues. CDR3 loop: CASSLGTALGYTF. DNA for the CDR3: TGTGCCAGCAGCTTGGGGACGGCCCTGGGCTACACCTTC.

This clone was observed once. V usage is TRBV2 and J usage is TRBJ2-3; 7 bases are a match to TRBD2. This CDR3 has 13 amino acids. Germline CDR1 is SNHLY and CDR2 is FYNNEI. J was trimmed by 6 bases and V by 6 bases; bases with no gene match: 6. This chain's CDR3 is CASSLGLDDTQYF. CDR3 bases: TGTGCCAGCAGCCTCGGACTAGATGATACGCAGTATTTT.

The chain employs TRBV13 and TRBJ2-5, with a tentative D call TRBD2 (6 bases). Trimming cost V 4 bases and J 2 bases, with 11 bases left between them. In germline, CDR1 is PRHDT, CDR2 FYEKMQ (reference sequence). CDR3 length: 14 residues. CDR3: CASSSRGSQETQYF. As DNA, the CDR3 is TGTGCCAGCAGCTCCCGGGGGTCGCAAGAGACCCAGTACTTC. The variable domain in full, with the rest retrieved from reference TRBV13 and TRBJ2-5, is AAGVIQSPRHLIKEKRETATLKCYPIPRHDTVYWYQQGPGQDPQFLISFYEKMQSDKGSIPDRFSAQQFSDYHSELNMSSLELGDSALYFCASSSRGSQETQYFGPGTRLLVL.

The gene calls are TRBV28 and TRBJ2-2; TRBD1 is a possible D gene (5 bases). Germline CDR1 and CDR2: MDHEN and SYDVKM. Trimming pared 2 bases from V and 3 bases from J, leaving 13 bases between. This CDR3 has 16 residues. The DNA for the CDR3 is TGTGCCAGCAGTTTAGGGCAGGGTTGGTACACCGGGGAGCTGTTTTTT. Amino acid sequence: CASSLGQGWYTGELFF.

The chain joins TRBV30 to TRBJ2-1; 9 bases fit TRBD2. This CDR3 region has 13 residues. Trimming took 5 bases from V and 7 from J; bases not matched to a gene: 6. Germline V gives CDR1 GTSNPN, CDR2 SVGIG (reference sequence). The CDR3 is CAWSLAGSNEQFF. CDR3 nucleotides: TGTGCCTGGTCCCTAGCGGGGTCTAATGAGCAGTTCTTC.

CDR3: CASGFGGGDGDTQYF. The CDR3 coding sequence is TGTGCTAGTGGTTTTGGCGGGGGGGATGGAGATACGCAGTATTTT. The chain joins TRBV12-5 to TRBJ2-3; 9 positions agree with TRBD2. The CDR3 sequence is 15 residues long. Germline lookup yields CDR1 LGHNT and CDR2 FRNRAP. V lost 3 bases, J lost 5 bases, and 6 bases stayed unmatched. The entire variable domain, with the rest obtained from reference TRBV12-5 and TRBJ2-3, is as follows: DARVTQTPRHKVTEMGQEVTMRCQPILGHNTVFWYRQTMMQGLELLAYFRNRAPLDDSGMPKDRFSAEMPDATLATLKIQPSEPRDSAVYFCASGFGGGDGDTQYFGPGTRLTVL.

This clone was counted once. This sequence joins TRBV9 and TRBJ2-2, with unresolved D. Trimming pared 0 bases from V and 4 bases from J, leaving 7 bases between. CDR3 length: 14 amino acids. CDR1 and CDR2 (germline): SGDLS, YYNGEE. The CDR3 spells CASSVVGSTGELFF. CDR3 in DNA: TGTGCCAGCAGCGTAGTGGGTTCCACCGGGGAGCTGTTTTTT.

As regards this clone: The junction departs from germline at one end; a sequencing error may be responsible. The chain combines TRBV7-9 with TRBJ1-1, with D possibly matching TRBD1 (6 bases). The CDR3 has 13 residues. Germline V gene lookup returns CDR1 SEHNR and CDR2 FQNEAQ (reference sequence). The CDR3 nucleotides read TGTGCCAGCATCTTACAGGGGAACACTGAAGCTTTCTTT. Amino acids: CASILQGNTEAFF.

This chain joins TRBV6-1 and TRBJ1-5; D possibly corresponds to TRBD1 (5 bases). The CDR3 sequence is 14 residues long. V lost 4 bases and J lost 1, with 8 bases in between. Germline V lookup: CDR1 MNHNS, CDR2 SASEGT. CDR3 loop: CASSVWGSNQPQHF. DNA of the CDR3: TGTGCCAGCAGTGTTTGGGGGAGCAATCAGCCCCAGCATTTT.

The chain employs TRBV11-2 and TRBJ2-7; D ambiguous. The germline V gene encodes CDR1 SGHAT and CDR2 FQNNGV. This CDR3 contains 13 residues. Between the trimmed V and J ends, which lost 1 base and 0 bases, there was a span of 4 bases. This CDR3 is CASSLGYSYEQYF. The CDR3 bases are TGTGCCAGCAGCTTAGGGTACTCCTACGAGCAGTACTTC. The full variable domain, its missing parts supplied by reference TRBV11-2 and TRBJ2-7, is EAGVAQSPRYKIIEKRQSVAFWCNPISGHATLYWYQQILGQGPKLLIQFQNNGVVDDSQLPKDRFSAERLKGVDSTLKIQPAKLEDSAVYLCASSLGYSYEQYFGPGTRLTVT.

The V gene is TRBV4-3, the J gene TRBJ1-5; no clear D. This CDR3 spans 13 amino acids. V lost 0 bases to trimming and J lost 5 bases, with 5 bases between them. The germline V gene has CDR1 LGHNA and CDR2 YSLEER. This chain's CDR3 is CASSQDGDQPQHF. The CDR3 bases are TGCGCCAGCAGCCAAGATGGGGATCAGCCCCAGCATTTT.

The rearrangement joins TRBV6-5 to TRBJ1-2; D may be TRBD1 (5 bases). The CDR3 runs 13 residues. V was pared by 6 bases and J by 13 bases, with 21 bases between. The germline V gene encodes CDR1 MNHEY and CDR2 SVGAGI. CDR3 coding DNA: TGTGCCAGCAGCCCCGGGACCTCCGAAGGTGGCACCTTC. Encoded protein: CASSPGTSEGGTF.

The genes are TRBV9 and TRBJ2-5; TRBD1 might be the D (5 bases). Germline V lookup: CDR1 SGDLS, CDR2 YYNGEE. The CDR3 extends over 16 amino acids. Trimming took 0 bases from V and 5 from J, leaving 17 bases between them. CDR3 residues: CASSVEAGRADETQYF. The CDR3 nucleotides read TGTGCCAGCAGCGTAGAGGCCGGCAGGGCGGACGAGACCCAGTACTTC.

The chain has TRBV10-2 and TRBJ2-1; no clear D. From germline, CDR1 is WSHSY and CDR2 SAAADI. This CDR3 is built from 11 residues. V was trimmed by 3 bases and J by 4 bases, leaving 1 base between them. CDR3 amino acids: CASSEYNEQFF. The CDR3 DNA follows: TGCGCCAGCAGTGAATACAATGAGCAGTTCTTC.

The rearrangement joins TRBV5-6 to TRBJ1-2; D gene unclear. The V end was cut by 4 bases, the J end by 8 bases, with 15 bases between. The CDR3 totals 13 residues. Germline values: CDR1 SGHDT, CDR2 YYEEEE. The chain's CDR3 is CASSVGIRGGYTF. The CDR3 coding sequence is TGTGCCAGCAGCGTCGGGATCCGCGGGGGCTACACCTTC.

J is TRBJ2-1 and V is TRBV27; D not certain. CDR3 length: 13 residues. Germline assignment: CDR1 MNHEY and CDR2 SMNVEV (reference sequence). Trimming removed 2 bases at V and 5 bases at J, with 7 bases between. CDR3 sequence (DNA): TGTGCCAGCAGTTTACTAGTTCACAATGAGCAGTTCTTC. Translating it yields CASSLLVHNEQFF.

This chain connects TRBV7-3 to TRBJ2-2, with D hard to call. CDR1 SGHTA and CDR2 FQGTGA come from the germline V gene. V dropped 4 bases and J dropped 2 bases, with 5 bases sitting between them. This CDR3 comprises 13 residues. CDR3: CASSSLNTGELFF. Written as DNA, the CDR3 is TGTGCCAGCAGCTCTCTTAACACCGGGGAGCTGTTTTTT.

About this clone itself: This CDR3 is also generated by other DNA sequences in the sample. The V call is TRBV5-1, the J call TRBJ1-4; a possible D gene is TRBD1 (6 bases). V was clipped by 5 bases and J by 8 bases, with 13 bases between them. The CDR3 covers 13 residues. Looked up from germline, CDR1 is SGHRS and CDR2 is YFSETQ. The CDR3 sequence is CASRLLTGEKLFF. The CDR3 nucleotides read TGCGCCAGCAGACTCCTTACAGGGGAAAAACTGTTTTTT.

The CDR3 DNA reads as TGTGCCTCCTGGGGGGGTGGGAACACTGAAGCTTTCTTT. This gives the protein CASWGGGNTEAFF. The chain joins TRBV30 to TRBJ1-1; D is perhaps TRBD1 (5 bases). With 7 bases removed from V and 1 base from J, the gap between germline ends came to 13 bases. The CDR3 sequence is 13 residues long. CDR1 is GTSNPN, CDR2 SVGIG, per germline (reference sequence). Full variable domain (outside the CDR3, taken from reference TRBV30 and TRBJ1-1): SQTIHQWPATLVQPVGSPLSLECTVEGTSNPNLYWYRQAAGRGLQLLFYSVGIGQISSEVPQNLSASRPQDRQFILSSKKLLLSDSGFYLCASWGGGNTEAFFGQGTRLTVV.

J is TRBJ1-2 and V is TRBV4-2; D gene ambiguous. CDR1 is LGHNA, CDR2 YNFKEQ, per germline. V lost 4 bases and J lost 3, with 12 bases in between. The CDR3 has 14 residues. CDR3 amino acids: CASSPNLGDYGYTF. The CDR3 DNA follows: TGTGCCAGCAGCCCCAACCTCGGGGACTATGGCTACACCTTC.

The chain combines TRBV28 with TRBJ2-5, with TRBD1 matching 9 bases. V dropped 2 bases and J dropped 5; count of bases not matched to a gene: 9. CDR1 and CDR2 from the germline V gene are MDHEN and SYDVKM. The CDR3 contains 16 residues. The CDR3 region has the DNA TGTGCCAGCAGTTTACCCGTGACAGGGGGTTCCGAGACCCAGTACTTC. Protein sequence: CASSLPVTGGSETQYF.

The genes are TRBV20-1 and TRBJ1-5; D remains unclear. The CDR3 loop spans 11 amino acids. CDR1 and CDR2 (germline): DFQATT, SNEGSKA (reference sequence). Trimming took off 2 bases at V and 11 bases at J, with 10 bases between the two ends. CDR3 sequence (DNA): TGCAGTGCTAGATTGGTAGAGACCCAGCATTTT. This gives the protein CSARLVETQHF.